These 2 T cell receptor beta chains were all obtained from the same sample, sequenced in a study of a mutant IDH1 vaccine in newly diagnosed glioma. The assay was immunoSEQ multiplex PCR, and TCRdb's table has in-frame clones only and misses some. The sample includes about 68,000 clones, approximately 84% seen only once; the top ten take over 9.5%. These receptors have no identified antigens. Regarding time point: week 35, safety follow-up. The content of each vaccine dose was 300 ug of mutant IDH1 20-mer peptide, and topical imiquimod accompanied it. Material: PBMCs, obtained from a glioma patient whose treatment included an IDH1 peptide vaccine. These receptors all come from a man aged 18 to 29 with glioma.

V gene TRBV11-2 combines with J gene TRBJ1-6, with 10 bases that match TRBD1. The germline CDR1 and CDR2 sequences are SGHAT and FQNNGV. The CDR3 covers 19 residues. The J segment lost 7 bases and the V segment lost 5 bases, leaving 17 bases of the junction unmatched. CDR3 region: CASSPRMALTGGWNSPLHF. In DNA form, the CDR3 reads TGTGCCAGCAGCCCTCGTATGGCATTGACAGGGGGCTGGAATTCACCCCTCCACTTT.

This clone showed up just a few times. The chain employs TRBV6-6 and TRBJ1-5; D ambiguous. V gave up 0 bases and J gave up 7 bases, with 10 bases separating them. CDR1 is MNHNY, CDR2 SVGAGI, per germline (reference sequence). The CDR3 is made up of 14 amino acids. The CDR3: CASSYSRNLQPQHF. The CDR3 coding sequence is TGTGCCAGCAGTTACTCCCGGAATTTGCAGCCCCAGCATTTT.